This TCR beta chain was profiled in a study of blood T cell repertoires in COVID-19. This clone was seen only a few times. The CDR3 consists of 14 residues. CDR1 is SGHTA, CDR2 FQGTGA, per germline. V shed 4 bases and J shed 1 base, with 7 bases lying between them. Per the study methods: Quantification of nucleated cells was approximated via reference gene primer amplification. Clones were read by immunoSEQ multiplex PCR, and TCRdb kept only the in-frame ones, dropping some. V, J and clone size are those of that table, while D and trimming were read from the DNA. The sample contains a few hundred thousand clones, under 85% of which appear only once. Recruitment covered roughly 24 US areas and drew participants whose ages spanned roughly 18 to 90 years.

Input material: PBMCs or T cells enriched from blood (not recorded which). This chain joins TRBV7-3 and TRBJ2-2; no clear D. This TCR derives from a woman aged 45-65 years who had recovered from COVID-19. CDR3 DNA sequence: TGTGCCAGCAGCTCGACACGGAACACCGGGGAGCTGTTTTTT. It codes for CASSSTRNTGELFF. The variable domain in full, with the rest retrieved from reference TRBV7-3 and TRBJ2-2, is GAGVSQTPSNKVTEKGKYVELRCDPISGHTALYWYRQSLGQGPEFLIYFQGTGAADDSGLPNDRFFAVRPEGSVSTLKIQRTERGDSAVYLCASSSTRNTGELFFGEGSRLTVL.